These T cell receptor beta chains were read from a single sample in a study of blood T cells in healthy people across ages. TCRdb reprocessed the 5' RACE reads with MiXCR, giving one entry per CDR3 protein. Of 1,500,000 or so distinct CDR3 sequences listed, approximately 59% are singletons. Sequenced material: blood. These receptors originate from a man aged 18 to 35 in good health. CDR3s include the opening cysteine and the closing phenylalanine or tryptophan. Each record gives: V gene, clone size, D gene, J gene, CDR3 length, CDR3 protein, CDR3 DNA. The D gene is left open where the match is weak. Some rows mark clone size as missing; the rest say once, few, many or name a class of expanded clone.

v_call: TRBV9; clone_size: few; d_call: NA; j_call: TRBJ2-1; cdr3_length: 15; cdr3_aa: CASSALSGVKDEQFF; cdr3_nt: TGTGCCAGCAGCGCTCTTTCGGGAGTAAAGGATGAGCAGTTCTTC
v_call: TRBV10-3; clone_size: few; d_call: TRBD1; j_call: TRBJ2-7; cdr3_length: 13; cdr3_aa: CAISESQGAEQYF; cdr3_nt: TGTGCCATCAGTGAGTCTCAGGGGGCCGAGCAGTACTTC
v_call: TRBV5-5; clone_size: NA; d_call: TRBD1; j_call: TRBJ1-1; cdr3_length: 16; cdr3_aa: CASIRDSAVSNTEAFF; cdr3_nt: TGTGCCAGCATCCGGGACAGCGCCGTCTCGAACACTGAAGCTTTCTTT
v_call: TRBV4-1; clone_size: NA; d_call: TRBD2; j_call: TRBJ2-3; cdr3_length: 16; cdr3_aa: CASSPTGTSGSDTQYF; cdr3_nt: TGCGCCAGCAGCCCGACCGGGACTAGCGGGTCAGATACGCAGTATTTT
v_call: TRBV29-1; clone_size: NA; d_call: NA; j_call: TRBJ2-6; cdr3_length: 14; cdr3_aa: CSVEGDSGANVLTF; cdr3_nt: TGCAGCGTTGAAGGTGACTCTGGGGCCAACGTCCTGACTTTC
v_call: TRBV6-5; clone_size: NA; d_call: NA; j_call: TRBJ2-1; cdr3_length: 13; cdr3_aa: CASSSDRWNEQFF; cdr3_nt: TGTGCCAGCAGTTCCGACAGGTGGAATGAGCAGTTCTTC
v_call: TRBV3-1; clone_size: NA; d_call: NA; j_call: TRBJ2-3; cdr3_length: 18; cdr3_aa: CASSQGFSQMNSNQPQYF; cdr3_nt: TGTGCCAGCAGCCAAGGGTTTTCACAGATGAATAGCAATCAGCCCCAGTATTTT
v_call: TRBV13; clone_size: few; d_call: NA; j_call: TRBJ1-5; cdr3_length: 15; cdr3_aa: CASSLGGGINQPQHF; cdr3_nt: TGTGCCAGCAGCTTAGGTGGGGGAATCAATCAGCCCCAGCATTTT
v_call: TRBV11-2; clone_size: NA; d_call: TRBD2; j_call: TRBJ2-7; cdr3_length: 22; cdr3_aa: CASSLPSSSHEPASGTSYEQYF; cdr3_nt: TGTGCCAGCAGCTTACCTTCTAGTAGTCATGAGCCTGCTAGCGGAACTTCCTACGAGCAGTACTTC
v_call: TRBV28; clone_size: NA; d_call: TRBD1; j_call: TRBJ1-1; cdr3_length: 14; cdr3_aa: CASSPQGGDPEAFF; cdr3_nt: TGTGCCAGCAGTCCCCAGGGGGGGGATCCCGAAGCTTTCTTT
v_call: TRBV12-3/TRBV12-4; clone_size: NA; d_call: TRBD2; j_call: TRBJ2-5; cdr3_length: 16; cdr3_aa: CASSRTSGISGETQYF; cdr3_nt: TGTGCCAGCAGCCGGACTAGCGGGATTTCTGGAGAGACCCAGTACTTC
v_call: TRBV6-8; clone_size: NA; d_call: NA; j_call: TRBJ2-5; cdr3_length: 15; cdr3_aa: CASSYVCLYLGTQYF; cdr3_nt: TGTGCCAGCAGTTACGTATGTCTTTATCTGGGGACCCAGTACTTC
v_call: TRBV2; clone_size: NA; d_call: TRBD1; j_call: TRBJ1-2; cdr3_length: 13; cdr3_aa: CASSLDRDRGYTF; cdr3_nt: TGTGCCAGCAGCCTCGACAGGGATCGTGGCTACACCTTC
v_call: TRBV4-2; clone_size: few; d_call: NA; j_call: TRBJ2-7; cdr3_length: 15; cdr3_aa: CASSQGARSSYEQYF; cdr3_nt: TGTGCCAGCAGCCAAGGGGCTAGGAGCTCCTACGAGCAGTACTTC
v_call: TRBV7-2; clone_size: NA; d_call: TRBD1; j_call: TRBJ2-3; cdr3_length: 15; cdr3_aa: CASSPGQDPSGTQYF; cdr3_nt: TGTGCCAGCAGCCCGGGACAGGACCCCTCCGGAACGCAGTATTTT
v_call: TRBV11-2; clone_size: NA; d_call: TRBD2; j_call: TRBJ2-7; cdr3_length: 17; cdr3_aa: CASSLLPTSGRTYEQYF; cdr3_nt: TGTGCCAGCAGCTTACTGCCCACTAGCGGGAGAACATACGAGCAGTACTTC
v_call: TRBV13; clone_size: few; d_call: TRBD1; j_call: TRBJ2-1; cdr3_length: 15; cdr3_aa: CASSLEGQGVKKQFF; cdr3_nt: TGTGCCAGCAGCTTAGAGGGACAGGGTGTCAAGAAGCAGTTCTTC